This is a list of T cell receptor beta chains from one sample in a study of OX40 agonist ivuxolimab in advanced cancers. This table comes from immunoSEQ multiplex PCR, and its TCRdb copy is limited to in-frame clones, with some not included. The sample lists roughly 80,000 clones; about 93% were seen once. The sample was CD4+ or CD8+ T cells sorted from blood, taken in a trial of the OX40 agonist ivuxolimab. The source of these receptors is an adult with an advanced solid tumor such as melanoma, head and neck, liver or kidney cancer. CDR3s include the opening cysteine and the closing phenylalanine or tryptophan.

TRBJ1-1 TRBV19 CAASPGAREAFF
TRBJ1-6 TRBV4-1 CASSQGGNSPLHF
TRBJ1-5 TRBV19 CASSTGTGDGQPQHF
TRBJ1-4 TRBV27 CASGAATNEKLFF
TRBJ2-1 TRBV27 CASSFGDEQFF
TRBJ1-1 TRBV19 CASSFPGGAMNTEAFF
TRBJ2-3 TRBV19 CASSRAVNTDTQYF
TRBJ1-2 TRBV2 CASRPQGRGPNYGYTF
TRBJ2-7 TRBV21-1 CASSPRRWVPYEQYF
TRBJ1-2 TRBV15 CATSRDPANYGYTF
TRBJ1-2 TRBV7-2 CASRYTGKYGYTF
TRBJ1-6 TRBV13 CASSLGQGNSPLHF
TRBJ2-7 TRBV4-2 CASSHPRLAVFSYEQYF
TRBJ2-7 TRBV6-6 CASTNGGHYEQYF
TRBJ1-2 TRBV6-5 CASSYGGGSYGYTF
TRBJ2-3 TRBV19 CASSLHRGGTDTQYF
TRBJ1-4 TRBV21-1 CASTWSSGSDEKLFF
TRBJ1-2 TRBV4-2 CASRTGGDYYGYTF
TRBJ2-1 TRBV19 CASSISGYSSYNEQFF
TRBJ2-1 TRBV4-1 CASSKLAGDYNEQFF
TRBJ2-1 TRBV11-2 CASSRAPLAGVLNEQFF
TRBJ2-7 TRBV28 CASSFGSTDRYEQYF
TRBJ1-5 TRBV19 CASSPRQGKNNQPQHF
TRBJ1-1 TRBV5-1 CASSSRGADWNTEAFF
TRBJ2-1 TRBV10-3 CAIKWEGNYNEQFF
TRBJ2-1 TRBV11-2 CASSFRDRGVDEQFF
TRBJ2-3 TRBV5-4 CASQTSGGALNPDTQYF
TRBJ1-5 TRBV10-2 CASSQDRGVFNQPQHF
TRBJ1-5 TRBV7-9 CASREDSSNQPQHF
TRBJ2-2 TRBV5-1 CASSLAGTTSGELFF
TRBJ2-7 TRBV6-5 CASRLRQGYEQYF
TRBJ1-1 TRBV7-2 CASRWNTEAFF
TRBJ1-1 TRBV4-1 CASSQVPSPTVTEAFF
TRBJ1-4 TRBV7-9 CASSFNPFANEKLFF
TRBJ2-7 TRBV9 CASSVWDLTYEQYF
TRBJ1-4 TRBV19 CASSVTMTNEKLFF
TRBJ2-1 TRBV19 CASSISAGSLNNEQFF
TRBJ2-1 TRBV5-6 CASSLGLAGIYNEQFF
TRBJ1-2 TRBV9 CASSVSGVTNYGYTF